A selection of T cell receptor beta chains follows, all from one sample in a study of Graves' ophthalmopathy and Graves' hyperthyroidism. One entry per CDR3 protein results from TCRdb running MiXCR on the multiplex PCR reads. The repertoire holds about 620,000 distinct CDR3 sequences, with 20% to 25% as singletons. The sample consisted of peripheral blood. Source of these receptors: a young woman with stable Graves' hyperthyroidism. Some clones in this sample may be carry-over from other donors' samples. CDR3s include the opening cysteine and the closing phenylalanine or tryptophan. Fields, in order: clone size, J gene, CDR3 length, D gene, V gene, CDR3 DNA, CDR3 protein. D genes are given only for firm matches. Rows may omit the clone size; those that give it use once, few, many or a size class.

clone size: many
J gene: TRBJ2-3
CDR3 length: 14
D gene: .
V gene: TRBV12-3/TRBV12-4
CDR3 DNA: TGTGCCAGCAGTTTAAATCAAGTCACAGATACGCAGTATTTT
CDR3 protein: CASSLNQVTDTQYF

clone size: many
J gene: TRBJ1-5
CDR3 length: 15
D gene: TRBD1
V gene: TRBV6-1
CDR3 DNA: TGTGCCAGCAGATCTGGGACAGGGTATAATCAGCCCCAGCATTTT
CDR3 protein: CASRSGTGYNQPQHF

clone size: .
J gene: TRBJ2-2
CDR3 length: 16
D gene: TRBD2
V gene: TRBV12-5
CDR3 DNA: TGTGCTAGTGGTTTGGACCGACTAGCGGTAACCGGGGAGCTGTTTTTT
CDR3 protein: CASGLDRLAVTGELFF

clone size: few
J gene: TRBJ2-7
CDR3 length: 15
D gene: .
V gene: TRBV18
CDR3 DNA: TGTGCCAGCTCACCACCGGGACGGGGACTTACGGAGCAGTACTTC
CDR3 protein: CASSPPGRGLTEQYF

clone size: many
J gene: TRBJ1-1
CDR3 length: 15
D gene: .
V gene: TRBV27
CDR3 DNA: TGTGCCAGCAGTTCCTGGGACTCCACGGGGGCTGAAGCTTTCTTT
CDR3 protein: CASSSWDSTGAEAFF

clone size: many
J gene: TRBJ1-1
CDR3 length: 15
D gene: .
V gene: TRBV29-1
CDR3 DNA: TGCAGCGTTGAAGATCTGGGGTGGGATGCGACTGAAGCTTTCTTT
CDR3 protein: CSVEDLGWDATEAFF

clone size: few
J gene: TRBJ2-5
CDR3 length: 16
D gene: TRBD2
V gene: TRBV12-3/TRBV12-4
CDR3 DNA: TGTGCCAGCAGCTGGGGTCTAGCGGGAGTCGGGGAGACCCAGTACTTC
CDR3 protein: CASSWGLAGVGETQYF

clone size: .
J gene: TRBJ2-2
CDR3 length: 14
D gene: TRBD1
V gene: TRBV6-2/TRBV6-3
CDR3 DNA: TGTGCCAGCAGTTCCTGGACAGGGGGCGGGGAGCTGTTTTTT
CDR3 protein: CASSSWTGGGELFF

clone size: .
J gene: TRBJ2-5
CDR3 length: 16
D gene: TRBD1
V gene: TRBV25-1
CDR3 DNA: TGTGCCAGCAGTGAATTGGGTTTGGGACAGGGGCGGACCCAGTACTTC
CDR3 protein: CASSELGLGQGRTQYF

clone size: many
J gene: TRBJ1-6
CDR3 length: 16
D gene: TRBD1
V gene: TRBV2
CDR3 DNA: TGTGCCAGCCTAACCGGGACAGGGATGAGGAATTCACCCCTCCACTTT
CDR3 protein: CASLTGTGMRNSPLHF

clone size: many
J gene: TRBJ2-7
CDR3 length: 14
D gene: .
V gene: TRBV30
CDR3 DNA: TGTGCCTGGGCGTGGACGGAAACGGCCTACGAGCAGTACTTC
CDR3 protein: CAWAWTETAYEQYF

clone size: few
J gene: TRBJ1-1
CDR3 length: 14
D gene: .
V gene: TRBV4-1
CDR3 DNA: TGCGCCAGCAGCCCCGACCAGGGAAACACTGAAGCTTTCTTT
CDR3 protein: CASSPDQGNTEAFF

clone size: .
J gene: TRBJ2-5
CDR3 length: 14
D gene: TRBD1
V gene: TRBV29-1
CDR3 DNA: TGCAGCGCCGGACAGGTCTGGTACCAAGAGACCCAGTACTTC
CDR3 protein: CSAGQVWYQETQYF

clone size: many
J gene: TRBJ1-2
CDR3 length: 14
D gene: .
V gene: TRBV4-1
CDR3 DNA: TGCGCCAGCAGCCAAGAAGTGCAGAACTATGGCTACACCTTC
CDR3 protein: CASSQEVQNYGYTF

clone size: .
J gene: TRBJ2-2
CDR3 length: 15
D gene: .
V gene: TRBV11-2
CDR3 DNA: TGTGCCAGCAGTTACTTCAACCCGAACACCGGGGAGCTGTTTTTT
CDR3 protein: CASSYFNPNTGELFF

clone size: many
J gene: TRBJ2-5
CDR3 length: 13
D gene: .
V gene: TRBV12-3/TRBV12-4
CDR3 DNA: TGTGCCAGCAGCCGGACAGTCGCTGAGACCCAGTACTTC
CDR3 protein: CASSRTVAETQYF

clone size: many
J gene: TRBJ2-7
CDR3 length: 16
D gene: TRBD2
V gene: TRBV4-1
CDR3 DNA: TGCGCCAGCAGCCAAGGACTAGCGGGAACCTCCTACGAGCAGTACTTC
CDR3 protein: CASSQGLAGTSYEQYF

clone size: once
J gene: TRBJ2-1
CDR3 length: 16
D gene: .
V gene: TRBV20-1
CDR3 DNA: TGCAGTGCTAGAGATTTCGGACCTACACTCTACAATGAGCAGTTCTTC
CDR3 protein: CSARDFGPTLYNEQFF

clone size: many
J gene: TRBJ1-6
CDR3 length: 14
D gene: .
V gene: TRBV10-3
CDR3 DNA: TGTGCCATCAGTGAGGGACAGCAGAATTCACCCCTCCACTTT
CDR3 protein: CAISEGQQNSPLHF

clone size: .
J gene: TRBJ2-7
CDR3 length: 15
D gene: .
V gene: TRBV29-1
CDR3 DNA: TGCAGCGTTGTAATAGGTGGGGGACACCCCTACGAGCAGTACTTC
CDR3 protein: CSVVIGGGHPYEQYF

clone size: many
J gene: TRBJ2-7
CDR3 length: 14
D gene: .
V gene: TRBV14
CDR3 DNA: TGTGCCAGCAGCGCCCCGGGACACCACTACGAGCAGTACTTC
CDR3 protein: CASSAPGHHYEQYF

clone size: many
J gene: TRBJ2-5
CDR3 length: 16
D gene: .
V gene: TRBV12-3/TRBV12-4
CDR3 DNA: TGTGCCAGCAGTCCGGGACGGGGAAGGGGCCAAGAGACCCAGTACTTC
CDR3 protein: CASSPGRGRGQETQYF

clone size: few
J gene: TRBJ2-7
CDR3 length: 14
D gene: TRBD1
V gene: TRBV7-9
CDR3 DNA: TGTGCCAGCTCCTACGGACAGGCGTTTTACGAGCAGTACTTC
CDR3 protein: CASSYGQAFYEQYF

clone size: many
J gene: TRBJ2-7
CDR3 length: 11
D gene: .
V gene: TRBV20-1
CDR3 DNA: TGCAGCATCCTCCCAGGCTCCGAGCAGTACTTC
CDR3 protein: CSILPGSEQYF

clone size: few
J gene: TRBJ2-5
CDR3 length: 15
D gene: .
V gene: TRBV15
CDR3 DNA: TGTGCCACCAGCACCCGGGACCCATCCCAAGAGACCCAGTACTTC
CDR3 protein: CATSTRDPSQETQYF

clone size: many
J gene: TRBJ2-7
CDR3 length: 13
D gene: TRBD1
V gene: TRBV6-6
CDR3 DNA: TGTGCCAGCAGTCAGACAGGGACCTACGAGCAGTACTTC
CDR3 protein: CASSQTGTYEQYF

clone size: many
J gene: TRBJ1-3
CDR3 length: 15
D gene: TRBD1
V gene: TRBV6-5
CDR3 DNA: TGTGCCAGCAGTTATGGACAGGGCCCTGGAAACACCATATATTTT
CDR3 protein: CASSYGQGPGNTIYF